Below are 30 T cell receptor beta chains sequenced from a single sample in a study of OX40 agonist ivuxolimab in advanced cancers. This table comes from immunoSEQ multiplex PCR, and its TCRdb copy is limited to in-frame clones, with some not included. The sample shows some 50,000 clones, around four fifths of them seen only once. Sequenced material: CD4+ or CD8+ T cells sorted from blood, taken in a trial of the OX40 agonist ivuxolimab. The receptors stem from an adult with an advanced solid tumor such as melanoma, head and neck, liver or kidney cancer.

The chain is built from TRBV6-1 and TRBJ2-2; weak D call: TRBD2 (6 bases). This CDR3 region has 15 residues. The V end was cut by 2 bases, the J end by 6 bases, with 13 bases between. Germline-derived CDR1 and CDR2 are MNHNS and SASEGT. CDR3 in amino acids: CASSERGRRAGELFF. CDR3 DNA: TGTGCCAGCAGTGAACGGGGTAGGAGGGCCGGGGAGCTGTTTTTT.

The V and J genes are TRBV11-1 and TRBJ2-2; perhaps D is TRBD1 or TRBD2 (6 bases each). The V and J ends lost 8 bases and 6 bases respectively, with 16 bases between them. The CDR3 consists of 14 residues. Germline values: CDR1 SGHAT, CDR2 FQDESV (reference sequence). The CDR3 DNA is TGTGCCAGCCGGGGGCCCTCCGTGGCCGGGGAGCTGTTTTTT. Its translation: CASRGPSVAGELFF.

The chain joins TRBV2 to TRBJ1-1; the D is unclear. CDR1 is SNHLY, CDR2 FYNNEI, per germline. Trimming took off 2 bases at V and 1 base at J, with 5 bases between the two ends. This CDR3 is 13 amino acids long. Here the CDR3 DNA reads TGTGCCAGCAGTGAAACAGAGAACACTGAAGCTTTCTTT. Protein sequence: CASSETENTEAFF. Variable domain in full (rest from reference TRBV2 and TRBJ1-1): EPEVTQTPSHQVTQMGQEVILRCVPISNHLYFYWYRQILGQKVEFLVSFYNNEISEKSEIFDDQFSVERPDGSNFTLKIRSTKLEDSAMYFCASSETENTEAFFGQGTRLTVV.

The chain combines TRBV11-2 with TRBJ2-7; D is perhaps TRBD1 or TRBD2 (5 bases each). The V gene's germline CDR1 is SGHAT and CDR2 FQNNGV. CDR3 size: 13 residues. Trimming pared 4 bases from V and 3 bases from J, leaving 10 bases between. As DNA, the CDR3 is TGTGCCAGCAGCTCGGGGCGGATCTACGAGCAGTACTTC. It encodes CASSSGRIYEQYF. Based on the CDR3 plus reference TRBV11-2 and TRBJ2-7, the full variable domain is EAGVAQSPRYKIIEKRQSVAFWCNPISGHATLYWYQQILGQGPKLLIQFQNNGVVDDSQLPKDRFSAERLKGVDSTLKIQPAKLEDSAVYLCASSSGRIYEQYFGPGTRLTVT.

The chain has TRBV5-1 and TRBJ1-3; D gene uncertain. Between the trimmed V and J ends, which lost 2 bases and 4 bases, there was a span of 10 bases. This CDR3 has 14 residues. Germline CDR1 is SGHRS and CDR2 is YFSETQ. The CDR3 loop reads CASSFGSQGNTIYF. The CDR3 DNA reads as TGCGCCAGCAGCTTTGGGAGTCAGGGAAACACCATATATTTT.

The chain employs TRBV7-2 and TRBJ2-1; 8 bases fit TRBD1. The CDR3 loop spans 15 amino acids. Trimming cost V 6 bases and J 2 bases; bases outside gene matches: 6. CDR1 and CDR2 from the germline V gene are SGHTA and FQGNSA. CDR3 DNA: TGTGCCAGCAGTCAAGACAGGGGACCCTACAATGAGCAGTTCTTC. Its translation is CASSQDRGPYNEQFF.

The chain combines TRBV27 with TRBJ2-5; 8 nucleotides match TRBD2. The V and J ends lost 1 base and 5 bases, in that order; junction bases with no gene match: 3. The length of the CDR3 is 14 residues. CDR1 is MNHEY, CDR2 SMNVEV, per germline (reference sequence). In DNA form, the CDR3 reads TGTGCCAGCAGTTTATGGGGCGGGGGGGAGACCCAGTACTTC. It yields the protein CASSLWGGGETQYF.

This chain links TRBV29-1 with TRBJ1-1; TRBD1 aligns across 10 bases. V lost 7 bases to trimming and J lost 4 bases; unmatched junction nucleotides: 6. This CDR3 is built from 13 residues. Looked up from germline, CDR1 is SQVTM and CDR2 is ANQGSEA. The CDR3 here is CSGGTGVSTEAFF. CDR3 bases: TGCAGCGGTGGGACAGGGGTTTCCACTGAAGCTTTCTTT.

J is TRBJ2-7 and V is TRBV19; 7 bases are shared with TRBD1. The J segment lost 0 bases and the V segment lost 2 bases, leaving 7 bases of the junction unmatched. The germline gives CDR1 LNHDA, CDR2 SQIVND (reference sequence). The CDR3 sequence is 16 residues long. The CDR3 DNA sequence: TGTGCCAGTAGTATACGACAGGGTGGGGACTCCTACGAGCAGTACTTC. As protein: CASSIRQGGDSYEQYF.

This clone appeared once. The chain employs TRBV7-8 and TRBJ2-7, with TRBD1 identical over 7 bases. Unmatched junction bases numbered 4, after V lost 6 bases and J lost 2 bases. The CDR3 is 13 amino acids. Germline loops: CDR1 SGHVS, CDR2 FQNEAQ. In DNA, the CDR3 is TGTGCCAGCAGTTCGACAGGGCCCTACGAGCAGTACTTC. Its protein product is CASSSTGPYEQYF. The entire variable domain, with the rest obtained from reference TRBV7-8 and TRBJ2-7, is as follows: GAGVSQSPRYKVAKRGQDVALRCDPISGHVSLFWYQQALGQGPEFLTYFQNEAQLDKSGLPSDRFFAERPEGSVSTLKIQRTQQEDSAVYLCASSSTGPYEQYFGPGTRLTVT.

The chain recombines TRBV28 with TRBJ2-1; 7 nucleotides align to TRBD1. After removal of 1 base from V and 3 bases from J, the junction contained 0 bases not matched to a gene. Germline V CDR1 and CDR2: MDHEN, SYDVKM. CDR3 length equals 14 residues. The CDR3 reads CASSLSGGYNEQFF. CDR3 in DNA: TGTGCCAGCAGTTTATCAGGGGGCTACAATGAGCAGTTCTTC.

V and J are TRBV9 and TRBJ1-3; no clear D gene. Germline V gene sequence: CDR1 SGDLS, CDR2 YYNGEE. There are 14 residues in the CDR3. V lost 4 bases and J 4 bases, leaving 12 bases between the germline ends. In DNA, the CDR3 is TGTGCCAGCAGCCCCCCCACCGTCGGAAACACCATATATTTT. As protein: CASSPPTVGNTIYF. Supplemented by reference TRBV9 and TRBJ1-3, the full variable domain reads DSGVTQTPKHLITATGQRVTLRCSPRSGDLSVYWYQQSLDQGLQFLIQYYNGEERAKGNILERFSAQQFPDLHSELNLSSLELGDSALYFCASSPPTVGNTIYFGEGSWLTVV.

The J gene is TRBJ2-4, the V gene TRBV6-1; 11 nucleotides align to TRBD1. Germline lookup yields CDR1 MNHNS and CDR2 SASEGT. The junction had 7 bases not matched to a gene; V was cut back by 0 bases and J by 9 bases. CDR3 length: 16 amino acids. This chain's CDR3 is CASSEAEYGQGAIQYF. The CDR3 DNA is TGTGCCAGCAGTGAAGCGGAATATGGACAGGGGGCCATTCAGTACTTC.

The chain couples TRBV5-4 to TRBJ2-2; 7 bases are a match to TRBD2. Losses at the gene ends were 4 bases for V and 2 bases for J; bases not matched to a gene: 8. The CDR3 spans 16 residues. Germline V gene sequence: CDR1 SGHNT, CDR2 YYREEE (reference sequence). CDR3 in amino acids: CASSARLAANTGELFF. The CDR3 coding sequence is TGTGCCAGCAGCGCCAGACTAGCTGCAAACACCGGGGAGCTGTTTTTT.

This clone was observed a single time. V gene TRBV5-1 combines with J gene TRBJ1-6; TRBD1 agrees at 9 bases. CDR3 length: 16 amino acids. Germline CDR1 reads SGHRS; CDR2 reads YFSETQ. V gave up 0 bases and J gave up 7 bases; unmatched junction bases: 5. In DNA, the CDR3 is TGCGCCAGCAGCTTGGCTACGGGGACAGGGAATTCACCCCTCCACTTT. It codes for CASSLATGTGNSPLHF.

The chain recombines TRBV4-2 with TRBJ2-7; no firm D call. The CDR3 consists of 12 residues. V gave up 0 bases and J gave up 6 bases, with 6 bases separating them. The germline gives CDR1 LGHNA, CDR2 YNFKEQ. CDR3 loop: CASSQDWGEQYF. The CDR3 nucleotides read TGTGCCAGCAGCCAAGATTGGGGCGAGCAGTACTTC.

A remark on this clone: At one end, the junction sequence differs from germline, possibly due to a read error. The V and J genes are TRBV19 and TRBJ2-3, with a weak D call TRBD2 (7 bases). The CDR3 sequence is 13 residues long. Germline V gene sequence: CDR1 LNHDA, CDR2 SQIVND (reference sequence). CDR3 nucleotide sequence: TGTGCCACCAGTGGGGGGGGCACGGATACGCAGTATTTT. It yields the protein CATSGGGTDTQYF. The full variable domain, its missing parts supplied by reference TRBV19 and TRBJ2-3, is DGGITQSPKYLFRKEGQNVTLSCEQNLNHDAMYWYRQDPGQGLRLIYYSQIVNDFQKGDIAEGYSVSREKKESFPLTVTSAQKNPTAFYLCATSGGGTDTQYFGPGTRLTVL.

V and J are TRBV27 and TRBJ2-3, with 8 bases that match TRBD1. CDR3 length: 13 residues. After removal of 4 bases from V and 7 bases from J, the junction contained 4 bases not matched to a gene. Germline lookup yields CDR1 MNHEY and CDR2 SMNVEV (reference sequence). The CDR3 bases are TGTGCCAGCAGTTCACAGGGGGTTAATACGCAGTATTTT. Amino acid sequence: CASSSQGVNTQYF.

The CDR3 spells CASSPDRTSTEAFF. CDR3 nucleotides: TGTGCCAGCAGCCCTGATCGGACCTCCACTGAAGCTTTCTTT. V is TRBV6-1 and J is TRBJ1-1; no reliable D call. The CDR3 runs to 14 residues. The V gene lost 6 bases and the J gene lost 4 bases, with 15 bases spanning the gap. Germline CDR1 MNHNS, CDR2 SASEGT.

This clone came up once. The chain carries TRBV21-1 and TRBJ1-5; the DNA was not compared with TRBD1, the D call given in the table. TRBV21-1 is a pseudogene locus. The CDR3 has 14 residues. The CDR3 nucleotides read TGTGCCAGCAGTAAGACAGGGTGCAATCAGCCCCAGCATTTT. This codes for CASSKTGCNQPQHF.

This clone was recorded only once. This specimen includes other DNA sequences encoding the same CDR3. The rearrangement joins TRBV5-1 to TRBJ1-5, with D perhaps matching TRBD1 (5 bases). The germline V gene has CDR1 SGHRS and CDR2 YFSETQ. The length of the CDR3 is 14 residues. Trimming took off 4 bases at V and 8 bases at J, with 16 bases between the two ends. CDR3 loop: CASSGTAGGEPQHF. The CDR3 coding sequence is TGCGCCAGCAGCGGGACGGCGGGGGGGGAGCCCCAGCATTTT.

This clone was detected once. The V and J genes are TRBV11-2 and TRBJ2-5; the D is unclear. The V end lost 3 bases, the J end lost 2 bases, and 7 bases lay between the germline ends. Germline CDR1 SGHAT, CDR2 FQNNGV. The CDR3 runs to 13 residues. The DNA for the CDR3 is TGTGCCAGCAGCTTTTCCACGCAAGAGACCCAGTACTTC. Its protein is CASSFSTQETQYF.

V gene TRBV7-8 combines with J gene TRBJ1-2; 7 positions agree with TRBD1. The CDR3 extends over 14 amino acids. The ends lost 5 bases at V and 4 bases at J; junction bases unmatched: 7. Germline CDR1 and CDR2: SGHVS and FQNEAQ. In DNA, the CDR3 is TGTGCCAGCAGCCGCGGGACAGACTTCTATGGCTACACCTTC. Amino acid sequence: CASSRGTDFYGYTF. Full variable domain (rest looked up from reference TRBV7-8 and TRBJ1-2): GAGVSQSPRYKVAKRGQDVALRCDPISGHVSLFWYQQALGQGPEFLTYFQNEAQLDKSGLPSDRFFAERPEGSVSTLKIQRTQQEDSAVYLCASSRGTDFYGYTFGSGTRLTVV.

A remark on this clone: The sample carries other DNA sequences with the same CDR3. The CDR3 protein is CAIGQSYEQYF. The CDR3 region has the DNA TGTGCCATTGGACAGTCCTACGAGCAGTACTTC. This chain connects TRBV10-3 to TRBJ2-7; possible D gene TRBD1, 6 bases. Between the trimmed V and J ends, which lost 9 bases and 1 base, there was a span of 7 bases. The V gene's germline CDR1 is ENHRY and CDR2 SYGVKD. The CDR3 loop spans 11 amino acids.

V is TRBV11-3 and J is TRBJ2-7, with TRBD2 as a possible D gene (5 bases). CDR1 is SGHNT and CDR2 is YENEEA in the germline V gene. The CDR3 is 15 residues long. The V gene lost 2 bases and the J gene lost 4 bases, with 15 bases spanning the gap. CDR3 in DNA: TGTGCCAGCAGCTTATTCCAAGGAGAGGGATACGAGCAGTACTTC. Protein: CASSLFQGEGYEQYF.

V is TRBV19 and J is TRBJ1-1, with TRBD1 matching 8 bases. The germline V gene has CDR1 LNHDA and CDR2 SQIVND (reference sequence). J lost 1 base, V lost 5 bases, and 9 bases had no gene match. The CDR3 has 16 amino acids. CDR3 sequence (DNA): TGTGCCAGTAGTCCCCGGGACAGGTACTCGAACACTGAAGCTTTCTTT. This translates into CASSPRDRYSNTEAFF.

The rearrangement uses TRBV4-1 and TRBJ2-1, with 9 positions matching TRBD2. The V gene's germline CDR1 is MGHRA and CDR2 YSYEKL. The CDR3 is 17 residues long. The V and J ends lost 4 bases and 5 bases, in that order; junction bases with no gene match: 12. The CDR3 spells CASSRREVTSGDNEQFF. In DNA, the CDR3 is TGCGCCAGCAGCCGTCGTGAGGTGACTAGCGGAGACAATGAGCAGTTCTTC.

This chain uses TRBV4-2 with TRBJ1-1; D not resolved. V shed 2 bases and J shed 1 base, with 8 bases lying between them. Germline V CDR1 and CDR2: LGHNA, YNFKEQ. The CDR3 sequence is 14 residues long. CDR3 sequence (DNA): TGTGCCAGCAGCCAATATATGGGGAACACTGAAGCTTTCTTT. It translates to CASSQYMGNTEAFF.

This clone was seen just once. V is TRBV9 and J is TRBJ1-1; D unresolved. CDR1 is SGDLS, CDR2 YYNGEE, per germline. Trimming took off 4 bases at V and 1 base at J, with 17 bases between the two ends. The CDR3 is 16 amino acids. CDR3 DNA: TGTGCCAGCAGCCTTCTGGGAGGGATGGCGAACACTGAAGCTTTCTTT. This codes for CASSLLGGMANTEAFF.

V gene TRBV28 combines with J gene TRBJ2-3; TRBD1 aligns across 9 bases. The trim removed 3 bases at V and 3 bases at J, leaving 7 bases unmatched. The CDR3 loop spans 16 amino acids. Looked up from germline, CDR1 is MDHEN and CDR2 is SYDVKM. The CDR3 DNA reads TGTGCCAGCAGTTTGGCCGGGACAGGGTGGACAGATACGCAGTATTTT. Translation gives CASSLAGTGWTDTQYF. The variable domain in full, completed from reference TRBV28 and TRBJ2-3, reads DVKVTQSSRYLVKRTGEKVFLECVQDMDHENMFWYRQDPGLGLRLIYFSYDVKMKEKGDIPEGYSVSREKKERFSLILESASTNQTSMYLCASSLAGTGWTDTQYFGPGTRLTVL.